The 3 T cell receptor beta chains presented below share a single source sample, sequenced in a study of cytomegalovirus exposure and HLA in healthy donors. The PCR ran on 60 Vbeta and 13 Jbeta primers. The data were produced by immunoSEQ multiplex PCR, yet TCRdb's version contains in-frame clones alone and is incomplete. The table has roughly 180,000 clones, 84% seen once; the top ten hold 4.5% to 5.5%. Sequencing was carried out using PBMCs. These receptors all stem from a man aged 18 to 35 in good health and CMV-seronegative.

This chain connects TRBV6-1 to TRBJ1-1, with D maybe TRBD1 (6 bases). The V end lost 4 bases, the J end lost 4 bases, and 19 bases lay between the germline ends. CDR1 and CDR2 (germline): MNHNS, SASEGT. This CDR3 is 16 amino acids long. The chain's CDR3 is CASSATGSPLSTEAFF. CDR3 DNA sequence: TGTGCCAGCAGTGCTACAGGGTCCCCTCTTAGCACTGAAGCTTTCTTT.

The chain is built from TRBV18 and TRBJ2-1; D is possibly TRBD2 (6 bases). V gave up 2 bases and J gave up 9 bases, with 14 bases separating them. Germline loops: CDR1 KGHSH, CDR2 LQKENI. The CDR3 has 14 amino acids. CDR3 region: CASSPSWEAAEQFF. The CDR3 nucleotides are TGTGCCAGCTCACCATCCTGGGAGGCTGCTGAGCAGTTCTTC.

The rearrangement joins TRBV25-1 to TRBJ2-7; 10 nucleotides line up with TRBD1. Germline V CDR1 and CDR2: MGHDK, SYGVNS. The CDR3 consists of 16 residues. V dropped 5 bases and J dropped 6; count of bases not matched to a gene: 13. For the CDR3, the DNA is TGTGCCAGCAGTCAACTCTCCGGGACAGGGGCTTTCGAGCAGTACTTC. Its protein product is CASSQLSGTGAFEQYF.